This T cell receptor (beta chain) was identified during a study of blood T cell repertoires in COVID-19. In this sample, this clone turned up once. A read error may produce the germline difference seen at one junction end. In the original analysis: Researchers report that nucleated cell counts were estimated from reference gene primer amplification. Sequenced by immunoSEQ multiplex PCR; TCRdb stores in-frame clones only, minus some. V, J and clone size derive from that table, while D and trimming were established from the DNA sequence. Among about 180,000 clones, about 84% were seen once, and the ten largest hold roughly 6.3%. The CDR3 has 15 amino acids. CDR1 and CDR2 from the germline V gene are SSHAT and FNYEAQ (reference sequence).

Sequences were obtained from peripheral blood. The gene calls are TRBV7-7 and TRBJ2-1, with 7 positions matching TRBD1. This receptor was obtained from a human donor in a cohort sampled during active COVID-19. The CDR3 loop is CASSPGQISYNEQFF. The CDR3 DNA sequence: TGTGCTAGCAGCCCGGGACAGATTTCCTACAATGAGCAGTTCTTC.